This T cell receptor (beta chain) was recovered during a study of T cell repertoires in cytomegalovirus infection. Study-wide results and caveats: CMV-specific TCR beta clonotypes restricted by HLA-C dominated the ex vivo response.

Worth noting for this clonotype: The target antigen is unknown.

This CDR3 is 12 amino acids long. Trimming left V 8 bases short and J 0 bases short, with 8 bases between. Germline V gene sequence: CDR1 MNHEY, CDR2 SMNVEV (reference sequence). One entry per CDR3 protein, called by TCRdb with MiXCR from the reads. The sample has some 800,000 distinct CDR3 sequences, around a third seen once. Sequences were derived from cultured CD8+ T cells from PBMCs, sampled from culture after CMV antigen stimulation. This receptor was taken from a human donor in good health (CMV status not recorded). Some clones in this sample may be carry-over from other donors' samples. The rearrangement joins TRBV27 to TRBJ2-7; D perhaps matches TRBD1 (6 bases). CDR3 in amino acids: CASGGFSYEQYV. CDR3 in DNA: TGTGCCAGCGGGGGCTTCTCCTACGAGCAGTACGTC.